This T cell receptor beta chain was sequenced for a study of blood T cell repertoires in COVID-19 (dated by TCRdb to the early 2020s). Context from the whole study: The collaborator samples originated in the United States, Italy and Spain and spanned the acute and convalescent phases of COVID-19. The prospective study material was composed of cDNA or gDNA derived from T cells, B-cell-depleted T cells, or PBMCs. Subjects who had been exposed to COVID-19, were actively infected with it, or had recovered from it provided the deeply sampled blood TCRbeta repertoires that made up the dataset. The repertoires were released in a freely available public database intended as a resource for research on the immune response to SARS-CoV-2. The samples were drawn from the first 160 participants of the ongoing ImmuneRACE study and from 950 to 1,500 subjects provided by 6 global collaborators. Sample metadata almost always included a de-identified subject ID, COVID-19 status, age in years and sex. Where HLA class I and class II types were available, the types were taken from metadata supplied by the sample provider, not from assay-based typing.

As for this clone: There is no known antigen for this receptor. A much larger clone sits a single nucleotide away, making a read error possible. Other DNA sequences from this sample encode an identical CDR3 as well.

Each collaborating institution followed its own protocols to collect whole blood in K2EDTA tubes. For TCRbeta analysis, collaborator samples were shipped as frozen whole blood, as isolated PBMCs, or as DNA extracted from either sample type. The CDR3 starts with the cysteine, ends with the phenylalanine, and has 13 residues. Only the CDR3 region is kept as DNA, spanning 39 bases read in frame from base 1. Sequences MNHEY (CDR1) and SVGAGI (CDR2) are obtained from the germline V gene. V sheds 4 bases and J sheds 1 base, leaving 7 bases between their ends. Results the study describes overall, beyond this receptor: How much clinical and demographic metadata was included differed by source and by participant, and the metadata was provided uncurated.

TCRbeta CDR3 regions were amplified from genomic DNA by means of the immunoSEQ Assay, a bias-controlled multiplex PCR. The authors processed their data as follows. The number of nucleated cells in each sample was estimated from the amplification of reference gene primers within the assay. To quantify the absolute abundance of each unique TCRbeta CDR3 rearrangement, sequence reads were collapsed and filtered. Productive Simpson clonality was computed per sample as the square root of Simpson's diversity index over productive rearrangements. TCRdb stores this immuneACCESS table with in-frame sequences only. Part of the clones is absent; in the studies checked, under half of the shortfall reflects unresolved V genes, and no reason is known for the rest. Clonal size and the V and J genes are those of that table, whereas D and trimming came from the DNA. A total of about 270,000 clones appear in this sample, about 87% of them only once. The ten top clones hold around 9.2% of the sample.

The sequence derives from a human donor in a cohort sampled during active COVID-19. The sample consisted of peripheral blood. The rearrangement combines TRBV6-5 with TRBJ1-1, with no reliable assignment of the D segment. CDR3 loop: CASSLGRNTEAFF. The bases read TGTGCCAGCAGTTTGGGGAGGAACACTGAAGCTTTCTTT.